Detailed here is one T cell receptor (beta chain). The table came from immunoSEQ multiplex PCR; TCRdb's copy has only in-frame clones and leaves some out. This table holds 85,000 to 120,000 clones, around 86% found once. The sample is drawn from a study of T cell responses to AZD1222 COVID-19 vaccine. The sample consisted of peripheral blood, taken on day 0 of AZD1222 vaccination. This TCR came from an adult in good health.

The CDR3 region has the DNA TGTGCCAGCACCAGCGGGGCCCTGAGGAACACCGGGGAGCTGTTTTTT. Its translation: CASTSGALRNTGELFF. The V and J genes are TRBV2 and TRBJ2-2, with 7 positions matching TRBD2. The V and J ends lost 7 bases and 1 base, in that order; junction bases with no gene match: 9. The germline V gene encodes CDR1 SNHLY and CDR2 FYNNEI. This CDR3 region has 16 residues.